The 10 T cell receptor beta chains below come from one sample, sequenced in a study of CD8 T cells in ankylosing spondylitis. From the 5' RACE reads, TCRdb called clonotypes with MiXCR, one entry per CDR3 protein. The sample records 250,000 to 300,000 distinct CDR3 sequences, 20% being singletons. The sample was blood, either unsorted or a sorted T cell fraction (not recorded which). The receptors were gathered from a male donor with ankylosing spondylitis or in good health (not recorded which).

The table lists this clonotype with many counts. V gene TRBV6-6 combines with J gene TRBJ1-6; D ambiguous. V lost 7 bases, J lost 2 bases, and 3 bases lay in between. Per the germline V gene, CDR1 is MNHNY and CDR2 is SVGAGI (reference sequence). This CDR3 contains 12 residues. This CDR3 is CASNAYNSPLHF. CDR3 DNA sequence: TGTGCCAGCAACGCCTATAATTCACCCCTCCACTTT.

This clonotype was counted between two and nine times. The CDR3 loop reads CASSQGPSGNTGELFF. CDR3 bases: TGTGCCAGCAGCCAAGGCCCTAGCGGCAACACCGGGGAGCTGTTTTTT. The chain joins TRBV3-1 to TRBJ2-2; 7 bases align to TRBD2. Germline CDR1 LGHDT, CDR2 YNNKEL (reference sequence). J was trimmed by 2 bases and V by 1 base; bases with no gene match: 4. The CDR3 is made up of 16 amino acids.

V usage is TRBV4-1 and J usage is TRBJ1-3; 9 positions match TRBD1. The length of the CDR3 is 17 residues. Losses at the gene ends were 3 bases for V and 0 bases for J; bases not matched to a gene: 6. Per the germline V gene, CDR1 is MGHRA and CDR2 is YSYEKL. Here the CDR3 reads CASSQDRGWPSGNTIYF. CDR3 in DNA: TGCGCCAGCAGCCAGGACAGGGGTTGGCCCTCTGGAAACACCATATATTTT.

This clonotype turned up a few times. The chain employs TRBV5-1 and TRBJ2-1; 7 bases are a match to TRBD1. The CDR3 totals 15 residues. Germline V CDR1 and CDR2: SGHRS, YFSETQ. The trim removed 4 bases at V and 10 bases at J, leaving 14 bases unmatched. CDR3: CASSMWTGGIGEQFF. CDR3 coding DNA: TGCGCCAGCAGCATGTGGACAGGTGGAATCGGGGAGCAGTTCTTC.

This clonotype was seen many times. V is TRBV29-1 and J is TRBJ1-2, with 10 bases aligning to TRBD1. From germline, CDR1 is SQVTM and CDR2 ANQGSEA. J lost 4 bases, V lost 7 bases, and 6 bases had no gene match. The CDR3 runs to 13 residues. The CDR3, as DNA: TGCAGCGCTCAGGGACAGGGGACCTATGGCTACACCTTC. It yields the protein CSAQGQGTYGYTF.

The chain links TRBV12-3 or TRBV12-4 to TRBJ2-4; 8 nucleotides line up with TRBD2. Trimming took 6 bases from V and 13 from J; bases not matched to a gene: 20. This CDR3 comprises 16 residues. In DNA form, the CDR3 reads TGTGCCAGCAGCCCCCAGGGCAGCGGGGGCCTCTCCCTCCAGTACTTC. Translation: CASSPQGSGGLSLQYF.

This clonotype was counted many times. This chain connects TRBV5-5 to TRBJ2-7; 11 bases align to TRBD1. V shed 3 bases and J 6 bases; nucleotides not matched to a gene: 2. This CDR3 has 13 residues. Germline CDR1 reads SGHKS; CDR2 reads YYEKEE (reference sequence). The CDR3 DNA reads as TGTGCCAGCAGCTGGGACAGGGGGTTCGAGCAGTACGTC. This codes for CASSWDRGFEQYV.

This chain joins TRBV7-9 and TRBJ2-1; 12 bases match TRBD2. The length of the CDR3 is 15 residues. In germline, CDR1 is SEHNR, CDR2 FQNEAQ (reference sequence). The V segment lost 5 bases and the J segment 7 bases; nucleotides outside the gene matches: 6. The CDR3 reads CASSPGLAGKNEQFF. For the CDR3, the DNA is TGTGCCAGCAGCCCGGGACTAGCGGGTAAAAATGAGCAGTTCTTC.

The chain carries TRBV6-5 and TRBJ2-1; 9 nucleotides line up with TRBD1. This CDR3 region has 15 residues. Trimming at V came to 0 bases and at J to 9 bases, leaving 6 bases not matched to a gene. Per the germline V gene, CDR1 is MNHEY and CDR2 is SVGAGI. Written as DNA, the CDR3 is TGTGCCAGCAGTTACTCGGGACAGGGCGTTGCTGAGCAGTTCTTC. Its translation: CASSYSGQGVAEQFF.

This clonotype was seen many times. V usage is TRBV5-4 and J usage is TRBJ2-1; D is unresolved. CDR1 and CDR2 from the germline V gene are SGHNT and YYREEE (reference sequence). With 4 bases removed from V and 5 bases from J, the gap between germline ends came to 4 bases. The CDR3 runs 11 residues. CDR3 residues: CASSRDNEQFF. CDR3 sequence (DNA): TGTGCCAGCAGCAGGGACAATGAGCAGTTCTTC.